This TCR beta chain is from a study of T cells expressing NK-cell markers. For the study at large: The TCR beta repertoires originated in sorted CD3+CD56+NKG2C+, CD3+CD56+NKG2C- and CD3+CD56-NKG2C+ T cells. Sequenced donors, eight in total, included seven who were HCMV-seropositive and one who was seronegative.

Details on this clonotype: Its specificity is unknown.

The germline V gene encodes CDR1 SGHDN and CDR2 FVKESK. The CDR3 totals 13 residues. Study findings and constraints: A few donors' CD3+CD56-NKG2C+ cells were dominated by the same clonotypes. It remained uncertain whether the expanded NKG2C+ T cell clones were specific for HCMV antigens.

From the 5' RACE reads, TCRdb lists one entry per CDR3 protein and no DNA. The sample totals about 540,000 distinct CDR3 sequences. The sequencing input was blood T cells: a sorted CD56 or NKG2C T cell subset, CD4+ or CD8+ T cells, or bulk PBMC T cells (not recorded which). The rearrangement joins TRBV14 to TRBJ1-2; TCRdb's D call, TRBD1, is unchecked because there is no DNA. The sequence was obtained from a man in his late teens or twenties in good health. The CDR3 sequence: CASSPPQGYGYTF.